This T cell receptor beta chain was sequenced during a study of T cell repertoires in cytomegalovirus infection. Across the study: Matching HLA type, along with CMV infection, was indicated by public TCR beta signatures.

TCRdb redid the calling of the reads with MiXCR, one entry per CDR3 protein. The data contain some 680,000 distinct CDR3 sequences, about a third of them singletons. This CDR3 comprises 13 residues. Germline V lookup: CDR1 MDHEN, CDR2 SYDVKM. V was shortened by 7 bases and J by 2 bases, with 12 bases between the two germline ends. Overall study results and limits: Accumulated public TCR beta family frequency recognized individuals carrying CMV together with the relevant HLA.

Regarding this clonotype: Its antigen is unidentified.

The sequenced sample was PBMCs. The chain joins TRBV28 to TRBJ2-7; the D gene is possibly TRBD1 (6 bases). This receptor was identified in a human donor in good health (CMV status not recorded). Some clones in this sample may be carry-over from other donors' samples. CDR3 in DNA: TGTGCCAGCACGAGACAGGCAGCCTACGAGCAGTACTTC. This encodes CASTRQAAYEQYF.